These 15 T cell receptor beta chains were sequenced from one sample in a study of Ad26.COV2.S vaccination and SARS-CoV-2 variants. Using immunoSEQ multiplex PCR, the repertoire was profiled, and TCRdb retains in-frame clones only, with some absent. The profile shows over 300,000 clones, about four fifths of them singletons. Treatment noted: approximately 18 received Ad26.COV2.S at low or high dose, single or two shots; several received placebo; per-sample allocation not given. Following the first vaccine or placebo injection, samples were taken on day 63. Sample: peripheral blood, taken in a trial of Ad26.COV2.S vaccine versus placebo. The receptors stem from a person aged 18-65 years who received the Ad26.COV2.S COVID-19 vaccine or a placebo.

This sequence joins TRBV6-5 and TRBJ1-2; D may be TRBD1 (5 bases). Germline CDR1 MNHEY, CDR2 SVGAGI. The CDR3 extends over 16 amino acids. V was clipped by 2 bases and J by 3 bases, with 16 bases between them. Here the CDR3 DNA reads TGTGCCAGCAGTTACCCGCGGGGGGAAGGCGACTATGGCTACACCTTC. The encoded protein is CASSYPRGEGDYGYTF.

The V call is TRBV7-8, the J call TRBJ1-2; no clear D. The V and J ends lost 0 bases and 4 bases respectively, with 6 bases between them. Germline assignment: CDR1 SGHVS and CDR2 FQNEAQ. The CDR3 contains 13 residues. CDR3 DNA sequence: TGTGCCAGCAGCTTAGCCAGCCCCTATGGCTACACCTTC. Translated, it gives CASSLASPYGYTF.

The rearrangement uses TRBV5-1 and TRBJ2-7, with 9 bases that match TRBD2. This CDR3 is built from 13 residues. The ends lost 9 bases at V and 2 bases at J; junction bases unmatched: 6. CDR1 and CDR2 from the germline V gene are SGHRS and YFSETQ. The CDR3 loop is CATRASGAYEQYF. For the CDR3, the DNA is TGCGCCACTAGGGCTAGCGGGGCCTACGAGCAGTACTTC.

The V and J genes are TRBV7-8 and TRBJ2-1, with D possibly matching TRBD1 (6 bases). Trimming shortened V by 1 base and J by 0 bases, and 7 bases separated the two germline ends. In germline, CDR1 is SGHVS, CDR2 FQNEAQ. This CDR3 region has 15 residues. This chain's CDR3 is CASSLVDSSYNEQFF. The DNA of the CDR3 is TGTGCCAGCAGCTTAGTGGACAGCTCCTACAATGAGCAGTTCTTC.

The chain is built from TRBV5-1 and TRBJ2-1; D not certain. CDR1 is SGHRS and CDR2 is YFSETQ in the germline V gene. V was shortened by 0 bases and J by 2 bases, with 18 bases between the two germline ends. The CDR3 length is 18 residues. DNA for the CDR3: TGCGCCAGCAGCTTGGCCCCGTTTGATCGGACGGCCTACAATGAGCAGTTCTTC. Encoded protein: CASSLAPFDRTAYNEQFF.

V and J are TRBV7-2 and TRBJ2-3, with D perhaps matching TRBD1 (5 bases). The V gene lost 7 bases and the J gene lost 1 base, with 15 bases spanning the gap. CDR3 length equals 15 residues. The germline V gene encodes CDR1 SGHTA and CDR2 FQGNSA. The chain's CDR3 is CASNHQGFRTDTQYF. The CDR3 nucleotides are TGTGCCAGCAACCACCAGGGTTTTCGCACAGATACGCAGTATTTT. The whole variable domain, remainder taken from reference TRBV7-2 and TRBJ2-3, is GAGVSQSPSNKVTEKGKDVELRCDPISGHTALYWYRQSLGQGLEFLIYFQGNSAPDKSGLPSDRFSAERTGGSVSTLTIQRTQQEDSAVYLCASNHQGFRTDTQYFGPGTRLTVL.

A remark on this clone: At the DNA level, this CDR3 is encoded by other sequences in the same sample as well. The V and J genes are TRBV27 and TRBJ2-2; TRBD1 matches at 9 bases. V lost 6 bases and J lost 1; bases outside the gene matches: 0. Germline V gene data show CDR1 as MNHEY and CDR2 as SMNVEV (reference sequence). The CDR3 runs to 14 residues. CDR3 in amino acids: CASRGQGNTGELFF. CDR3 nucleotides: TGTGCCAGCAGGGGACAGGGGAACACCGGGGAGCTGTTTTTT.

The V call is TRBV5-5, the J call TRBJ1-4, with D unresolved. Trimming removed 1 base at V and 3 bases at J, with 7 bases between. From germline, CDR1 is SGHKS and CDR2 YYEKEE (reference sequence). The CDR3 extends over 14 amino acids. CDR3 nucleotides: TGTGCCAGCAGCTTGACGCCCCCTAATGAAAAACTGTTTTTT. Translation gives CASSLTPPNEKLFF.

The table lists this clone with a few counts. The chain is built from TRBV24-1 and TRBJ1-6, with D possibly being TRBD1 (5 bases). Germline V gene sequence: CDR1 KGHDR, CDR2 SFDVKD. Trimming shortened V by 0 bases and J by 5 bases, and 13 bases separated the two germline ends. This CDR3 contains 17 residues. The CDR3 loop is CATSDLTGDLNNSPLHF. The CDR3 nucleotides are TGTGCCACCAGTGATTTGACGGGGGACTTGAATAATTCACCCCTCCACTTT.

This chain joins TRBV5-1 and TRBJ2-5, with D maybe TRBD2 (5 bases). V dropped 6 bases and J dropped 1 base, with 10 bases sitting between them. The CDR3 is made up of 13 amino acids. The germline V gene encodes CDR1 SGHRS and CDR2 YFSETQ. The CDR3 DNA is TGCGCCAGCAATCGGCGGGCCCAAGAGACCCAGTACTTC. Residues: CASNRRAQETQYF.

The V gene is TRBV4-1, the J gene TRBJ2-7, with 8 bases lining up with TRBD1. CDR1 MGHRA and CDR2 YSYEKL come from the germline V gene. CDR3 length equals 13 residues. V trimming: 4 bases; J trimming: 7 bases; junction bases outside the gene matches: 6. The CDR3 coding sequence is TGCGCCAGCAGCCGGACAGGGCTGCAGGAGCAGTACTTC. Translating gives CASSRTGLQEQYF.

This chain uses TRBV5-1 with TRBJ1-2; D call uncertain. The ends were cut back, 0 bases at V and 8 bases at J, with 14 bases in the middle. The CDR3 has 14 amino acids. Germline CDR1 is SGHRS and CDR2 is YFSETQ. In nucleotides, the CDR3 is TGCGCCAGCAGCTTGGGAGCGGCGCCCGACGGCTACACCTTC. This sequence encodes CASSLGAAPDGYTF. Complete variable domain (other parts from reference TRBV5-1 and TRBJ1-2): KAGVTQTPRYLIKTRGQQVTLSCSPISGHRSVSWYQQTPGQGLQFLFEYFSETQRNKGNFPGRFSGRQFSNSRSEMNVSTLELGDSALYLCASSLGAAPDGYTFGSGTRLTVV.

The V gene is TRBV5-1, the J gene TRBJ1-6; D gene unclear. The CDR3 spans 14 residues. Germline V gene data show CDR1 as SGHRS and CDR2 as YFSETQ. Trimming cost V 0 bases and J 9 bases, with 10 bases left between them. CDR3 loop: CASSLDGRFSPLHF. The DNA of the CDR3 is TGCGCCAGCAGCTTGGATGGCAGGTTTTCACCCCTCCACTTT.

The V and J genes are TRBV12-3 or TRBV12-4 and TRBJ1-2; D may be TRBD1 (5 bases). CDR3 length: 13 amino acids. The V end lost 6 bases, the J end lost 4 bases, and 12 bases lay between the germline ends. The CDR3 DNA follows: TGTGCCAGCAGACCCCAGGGTGGCTATGGCTACACCTTC. Translation: CASRPQGGYGYTF.

This clone was observed a handful of times. The chain uses TRBV18 and TRBJ1-2; tentatively, D is TRBD1 (5 bases). Per the germline V gene, CDR1 is KGHSH and CDR2 is LQKENI. The V end lost 6 bases, the J end lost 6 bases, and 8 bases lay between the germline ends. This CDR3 comprises 11 residues. The CDR3 DNA follows: TGTGCCAGCTCGAAGGGGCATGGCTACACCTTC. The encoded protein is CASSKGHGYTF.